The sequence of this T cell receptor (beta chain) was determined in a study of blood T cell repertoires in COVID-19. Overall study: Acute-phase and convalescent COVID-19 samples originated in the United States, Italy and Spain. Nucleic acid was either cDNA or gDNA, and it came from T cells, B-cell-depleted T cells, or PBMCs.

Germline V gene sequence: CDR1 SGHTA, CDR2 FQGNSA. V was pared by 5 bases and J by 4 bases, with 16 bases of the junction left unmatched. The CDR3 length is 18 residues. In the original processing: Nucleated cell number was recorded as an estimate derived from reference gene primer amplification. Generated by immunoSEQ multiplex PCR, the TCRdb table keeps only in-frame clones and is missing some. That table is the source of V, J and clone size, and D and trimming were worked out from the DNA. Among about 140,000 clones listed, 80% to 90% were seen once. This chain connects TRBV7-2 to TRBJ2-2; 7 bases line up with TRBD1. What was sequenced was peripheral blood. The receptor's source is an elderly woman with acute or convalescent COVID-19. CDR3 amino acids: CASSPGRQGHISTGELFF. The CDR3 coding sequence is TGTGCCAGCAGCCCGGGACGACAGGGTCATATTAGCACCGGGGAGCTGTTTTTT.